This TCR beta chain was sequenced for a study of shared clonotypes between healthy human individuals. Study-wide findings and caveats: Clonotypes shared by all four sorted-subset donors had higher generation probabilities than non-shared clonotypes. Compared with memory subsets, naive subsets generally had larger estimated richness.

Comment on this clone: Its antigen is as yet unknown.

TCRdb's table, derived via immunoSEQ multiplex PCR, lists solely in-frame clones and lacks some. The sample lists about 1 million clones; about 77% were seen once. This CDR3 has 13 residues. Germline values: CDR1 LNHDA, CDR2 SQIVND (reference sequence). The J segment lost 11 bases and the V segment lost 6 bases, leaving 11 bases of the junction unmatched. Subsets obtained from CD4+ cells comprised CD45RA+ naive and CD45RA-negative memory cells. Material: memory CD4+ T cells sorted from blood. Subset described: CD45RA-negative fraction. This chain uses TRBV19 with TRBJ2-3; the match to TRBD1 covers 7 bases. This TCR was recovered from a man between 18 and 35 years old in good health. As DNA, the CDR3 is TGTGCCAGTAGCCCGGGACAGCCTCTTTTGCAGTATTTT. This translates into CASSPGQPLLQYF.